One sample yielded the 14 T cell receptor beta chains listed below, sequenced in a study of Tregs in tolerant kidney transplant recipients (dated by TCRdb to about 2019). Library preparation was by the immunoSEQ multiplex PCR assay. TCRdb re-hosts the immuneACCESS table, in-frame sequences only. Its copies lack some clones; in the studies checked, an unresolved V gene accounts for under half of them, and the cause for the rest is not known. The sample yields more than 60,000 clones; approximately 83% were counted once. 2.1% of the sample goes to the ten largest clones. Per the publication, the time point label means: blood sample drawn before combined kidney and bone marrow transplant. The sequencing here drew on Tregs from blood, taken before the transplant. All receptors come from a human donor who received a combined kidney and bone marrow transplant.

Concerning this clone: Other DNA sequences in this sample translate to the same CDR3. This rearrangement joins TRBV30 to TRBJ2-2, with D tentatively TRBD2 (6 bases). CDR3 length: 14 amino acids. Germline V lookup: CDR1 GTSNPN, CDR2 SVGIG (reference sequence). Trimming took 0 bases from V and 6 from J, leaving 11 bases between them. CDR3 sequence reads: CAWSVGLASGELFF. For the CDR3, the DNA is TGTGCCTGGAGTGTCGGCCTAGCGTCCGGGGAGCTGTTTTTT.

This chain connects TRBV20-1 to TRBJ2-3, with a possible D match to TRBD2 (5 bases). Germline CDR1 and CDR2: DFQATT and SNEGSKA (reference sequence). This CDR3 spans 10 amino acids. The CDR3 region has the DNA TGCTCGGGATTCGGAGATACGCAGTATTTT. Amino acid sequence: CSGFGDTQYF.

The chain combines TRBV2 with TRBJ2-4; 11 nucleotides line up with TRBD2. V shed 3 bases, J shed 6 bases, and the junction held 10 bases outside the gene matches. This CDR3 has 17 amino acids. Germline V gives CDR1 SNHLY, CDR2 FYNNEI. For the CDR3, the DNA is TGTGCCAGCAGTGAGGGTCTAGCGGGGGGAAGTAGAAACATTCAGTACTTC. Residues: CASSEGLAGGSRNIQYF.

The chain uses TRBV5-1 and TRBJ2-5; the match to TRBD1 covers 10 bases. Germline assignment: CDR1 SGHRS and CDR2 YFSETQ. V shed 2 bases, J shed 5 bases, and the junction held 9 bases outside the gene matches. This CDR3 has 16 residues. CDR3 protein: CASSFRPGQGWETQYF. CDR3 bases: TGCGCCAGCAGCTTTCGACCGGGACAGGGGTGGGAGACCCAGTACTTC.

This CDR3 reads CASSWTGDTEAFF. The CDR3 nucleotides read TGCGCCAGCAGCTGGACAGGGGATACTGAAGCTTTCTTT. This sequence joins TRBV5-1 and TRBJ1-1; TRBD1 agrees at 9 bases. The CDR3 sequence is 13 residues long. CDR1 and CDR2 from the germline V gene are SGHRS and YFSETQ. J was trimmed by 5 bases and V by 3 bases; bases with no gene match: 2.

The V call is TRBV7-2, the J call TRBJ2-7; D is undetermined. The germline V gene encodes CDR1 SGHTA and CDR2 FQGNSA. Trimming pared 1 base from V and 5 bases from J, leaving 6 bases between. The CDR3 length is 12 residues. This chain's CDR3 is CASSLVGDEQYF. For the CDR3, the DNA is TGTGCCAGCAGCTTAGTCGGCGACGAGCAGTACTTC.

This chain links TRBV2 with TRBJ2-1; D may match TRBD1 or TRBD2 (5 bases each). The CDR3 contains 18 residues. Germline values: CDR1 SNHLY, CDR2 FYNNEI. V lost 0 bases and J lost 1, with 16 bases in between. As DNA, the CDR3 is TGTGCCAGCAGTGAAGCGGATCTGTGGGGGAGTTCCTACAATGAGCAGTTCTTC. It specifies CASSEADLWGSSYNEQFF.

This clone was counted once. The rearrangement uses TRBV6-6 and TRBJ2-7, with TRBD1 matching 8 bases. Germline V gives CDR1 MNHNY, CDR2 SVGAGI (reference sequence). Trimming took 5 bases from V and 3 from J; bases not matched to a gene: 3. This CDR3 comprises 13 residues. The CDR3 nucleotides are TGTGCCAGCAGTCCCGACAGGGGCTACGAGCAGTACTTC. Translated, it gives CASSPDRGYEQYF.

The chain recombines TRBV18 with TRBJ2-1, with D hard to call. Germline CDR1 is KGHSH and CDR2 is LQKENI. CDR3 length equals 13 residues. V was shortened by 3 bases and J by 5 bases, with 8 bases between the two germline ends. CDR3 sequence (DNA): TGTGCCAGCTCACCGTCGCGAAACAATGAGCAGTTCTTC. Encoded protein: CASSPSRNNEQFF.

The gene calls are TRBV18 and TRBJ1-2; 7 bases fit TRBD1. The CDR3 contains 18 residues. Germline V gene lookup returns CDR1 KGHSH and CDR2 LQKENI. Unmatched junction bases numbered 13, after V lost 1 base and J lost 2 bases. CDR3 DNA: TGTGCCAGCTCACCACAACACCCTGGACAGGCGCGAAACTATGGCTACACCTTC. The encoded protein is CASSPQHPGQARNYGYTF.

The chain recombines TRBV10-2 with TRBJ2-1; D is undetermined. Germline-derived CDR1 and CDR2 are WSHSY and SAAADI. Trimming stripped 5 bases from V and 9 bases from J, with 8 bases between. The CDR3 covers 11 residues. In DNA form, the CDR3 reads TGCGCCAGCAGTACCTCCGTTGAGCAGTTCTTC. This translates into CASSTSVEQFF.

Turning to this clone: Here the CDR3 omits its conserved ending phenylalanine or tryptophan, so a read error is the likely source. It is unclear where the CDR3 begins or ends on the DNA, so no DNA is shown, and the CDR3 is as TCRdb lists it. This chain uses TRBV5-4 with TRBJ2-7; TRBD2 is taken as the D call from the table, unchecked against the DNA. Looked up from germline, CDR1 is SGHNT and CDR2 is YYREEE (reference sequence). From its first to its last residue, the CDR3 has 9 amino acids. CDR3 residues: CASRGRGAD.

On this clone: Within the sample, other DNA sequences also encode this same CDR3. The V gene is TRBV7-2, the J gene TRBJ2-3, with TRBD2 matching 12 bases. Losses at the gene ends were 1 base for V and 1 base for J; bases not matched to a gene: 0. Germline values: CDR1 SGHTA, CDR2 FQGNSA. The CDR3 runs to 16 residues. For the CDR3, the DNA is TGTGCCAGCAGCTTAGGACTAGCGGGGGGCACAGATACGCAGTATTTT. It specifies CASSLGLAGGTDTQYF.

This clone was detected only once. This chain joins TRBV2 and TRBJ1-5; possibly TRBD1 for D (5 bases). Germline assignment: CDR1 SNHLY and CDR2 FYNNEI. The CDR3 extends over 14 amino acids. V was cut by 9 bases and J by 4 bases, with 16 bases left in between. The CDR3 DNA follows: TGTGCCAGTACCTTACTAAACAGGAATCAGCCCCAGCATTTT. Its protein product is CASTLLNRNQPQHF.